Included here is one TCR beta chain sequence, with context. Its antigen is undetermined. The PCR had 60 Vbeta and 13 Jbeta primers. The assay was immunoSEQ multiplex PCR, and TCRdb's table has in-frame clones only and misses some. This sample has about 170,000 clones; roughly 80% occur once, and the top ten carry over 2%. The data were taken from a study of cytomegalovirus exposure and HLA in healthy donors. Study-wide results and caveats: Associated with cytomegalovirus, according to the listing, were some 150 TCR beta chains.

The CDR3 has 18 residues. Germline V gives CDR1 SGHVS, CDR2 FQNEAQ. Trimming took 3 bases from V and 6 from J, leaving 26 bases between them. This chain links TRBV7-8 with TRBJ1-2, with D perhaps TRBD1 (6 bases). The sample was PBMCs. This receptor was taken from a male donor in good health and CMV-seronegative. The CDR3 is CASSLFSGRGGGADGYTF. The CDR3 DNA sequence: TGTGCCAGCAGCTTGTTTTCGGGGCGAGGGGGGGGCGCGGATGGCTACACCTTC.